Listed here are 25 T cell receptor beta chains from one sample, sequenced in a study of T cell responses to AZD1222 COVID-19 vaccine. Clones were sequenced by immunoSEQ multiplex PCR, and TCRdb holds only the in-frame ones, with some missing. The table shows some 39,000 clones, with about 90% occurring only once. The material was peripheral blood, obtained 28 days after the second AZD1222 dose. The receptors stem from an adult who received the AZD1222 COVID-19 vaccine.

The CDR3 reads CASSDTGRFEQYF. The CDR3 DNA reads as TGTGCCAGCAGTGACACGGGGCGTTTCGAGCAGTACTTC. The V call is TRBV6-1, the J call TRBJ2-7; D may match TRBD1 or TRBD2 (5 bases each). This CDR3 region has 13 residues. The ends were cut back, 3 bases at V and 6 bases at J, with 12 bases in the middle. Germline V CDR1 and CDR2: MNHNS, SASEGT.

CDR3 sequence reads: CASSLEGDRFNTEAFF. CDR3 DNA: TGCGCCAGCAGCTTGGAGGGGGACAGATTCAACACTGAAGCTTTCTTT. V is TRBV5-1 and J is TRBJ1-1; 7 nucleotides align to TRBD1. The CDR3 is made up of 16 amino acids. Germline CDR1 is SGHRS and CDR2 is YFSETQ. After removal of 0 bases from V and 2 bases from J, the junction contained 7 bases not matched to a gene.

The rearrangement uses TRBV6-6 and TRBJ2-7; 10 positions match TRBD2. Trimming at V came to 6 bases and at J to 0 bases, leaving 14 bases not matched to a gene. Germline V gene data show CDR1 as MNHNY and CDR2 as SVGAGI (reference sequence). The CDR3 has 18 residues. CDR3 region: CASRRTSGDGDSSYEQYF. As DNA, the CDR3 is TGTGCCAGCAGACGAACTAGCGGGGATGGGGATAGCTCCTACGAGCAGTACTTC.

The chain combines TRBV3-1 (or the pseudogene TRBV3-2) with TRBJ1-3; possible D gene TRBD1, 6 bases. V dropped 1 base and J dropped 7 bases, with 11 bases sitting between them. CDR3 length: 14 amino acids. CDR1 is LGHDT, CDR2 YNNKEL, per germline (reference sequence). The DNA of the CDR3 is TGTGCCAGCAGCCAAGGGAACAGGGAGAACACCATATATTTT. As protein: CASSQGNRENTIYF.

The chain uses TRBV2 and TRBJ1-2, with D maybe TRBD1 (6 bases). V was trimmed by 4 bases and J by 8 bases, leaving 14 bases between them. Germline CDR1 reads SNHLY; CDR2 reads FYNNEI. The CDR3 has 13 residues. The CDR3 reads CASSGGRSEGYTF. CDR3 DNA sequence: TGTGCCAGCAGTGGGGGGCGGTCGGAGGGCTACACCTTC.

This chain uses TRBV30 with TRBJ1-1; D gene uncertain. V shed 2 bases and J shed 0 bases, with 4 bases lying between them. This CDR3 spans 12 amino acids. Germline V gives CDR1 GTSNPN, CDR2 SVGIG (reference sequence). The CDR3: CAWSSVNTEAFF. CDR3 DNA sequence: TGTGCCTGGAGTTCAGTGAACACTGAAGCTTTCTTT.

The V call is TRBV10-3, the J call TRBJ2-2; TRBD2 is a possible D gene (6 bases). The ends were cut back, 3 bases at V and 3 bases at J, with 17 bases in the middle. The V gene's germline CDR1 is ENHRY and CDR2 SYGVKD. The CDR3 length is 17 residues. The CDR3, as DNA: TGTGCCATCAGTGACCCCGGGACTCCTAGAGACACCGGGGAGCTGTTTTTT. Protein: CAISDPGTPRDTGELFF.

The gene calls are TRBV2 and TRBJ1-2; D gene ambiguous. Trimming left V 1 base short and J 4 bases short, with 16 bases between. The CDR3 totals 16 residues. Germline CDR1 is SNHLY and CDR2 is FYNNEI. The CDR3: CASSEGPATTIYGYTF. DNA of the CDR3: TGTGCCAGCAGTGAAGGTCCCGCGACAACCATCTATGGCTACACCTTC.

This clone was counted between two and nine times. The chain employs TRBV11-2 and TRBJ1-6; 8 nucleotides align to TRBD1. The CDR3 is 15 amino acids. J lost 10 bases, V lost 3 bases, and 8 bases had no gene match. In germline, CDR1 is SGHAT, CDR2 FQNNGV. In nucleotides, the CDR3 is TGTGCCAGCAGCTTCCGGGACAGGTCGGCCTCACCCCTCCACTTT. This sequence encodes CASSFRDRSASPLHF.

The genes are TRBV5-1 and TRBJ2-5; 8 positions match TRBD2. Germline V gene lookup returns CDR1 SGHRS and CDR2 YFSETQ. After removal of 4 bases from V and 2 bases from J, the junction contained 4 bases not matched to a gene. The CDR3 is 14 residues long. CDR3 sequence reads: CASSPAGGQETQYF. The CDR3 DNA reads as TGCGCCAGCAGCCCCGCGGGGGGTCAAGAGACCCAGTACTTC.

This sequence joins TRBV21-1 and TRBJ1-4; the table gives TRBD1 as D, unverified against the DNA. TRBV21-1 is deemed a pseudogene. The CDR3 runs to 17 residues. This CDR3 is CASSKEGHRDGGEKLFF. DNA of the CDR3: TGTGCCAGCAGCAAAGAGGGGCACAGGGACGGCGGTGAAAAACTGTTTTTT.

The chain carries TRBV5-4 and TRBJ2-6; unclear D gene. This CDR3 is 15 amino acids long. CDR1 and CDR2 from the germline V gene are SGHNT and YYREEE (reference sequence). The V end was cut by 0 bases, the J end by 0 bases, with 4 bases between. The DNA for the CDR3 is TGTGCCAGCAGCTTGGACAGCTCTGGGGCCAACGTCCTGACTTTC. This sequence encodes CASSLDSSGANVLTF. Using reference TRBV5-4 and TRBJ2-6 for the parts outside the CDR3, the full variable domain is ETGVTQSPTHLIKTRGQQVTLRCSSQSGHNTVSWYQQALGQGPQFIFQYYREEENGRGNFPPRFSGLQFPNYSSELNVNALELDDSALYLCASSLDSSGANVLTFGAGSRLTVL.

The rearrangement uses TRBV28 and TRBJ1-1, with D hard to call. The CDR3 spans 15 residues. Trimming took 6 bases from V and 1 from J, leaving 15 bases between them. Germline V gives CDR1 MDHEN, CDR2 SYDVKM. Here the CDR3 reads CASSNNKRSNTEAFF. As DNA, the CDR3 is TGTGCCAGCAGCAACAACAAGCGGTCGAACACTGAAGCTTTCTTT.

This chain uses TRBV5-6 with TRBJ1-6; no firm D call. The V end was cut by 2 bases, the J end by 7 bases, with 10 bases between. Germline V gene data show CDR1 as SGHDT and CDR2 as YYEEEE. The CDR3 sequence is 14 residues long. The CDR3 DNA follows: TGTGCCAGCAGCTTATCCAGATTGAATTCACCCCTCCACTTT. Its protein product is CASSLSRLNSPLHF.

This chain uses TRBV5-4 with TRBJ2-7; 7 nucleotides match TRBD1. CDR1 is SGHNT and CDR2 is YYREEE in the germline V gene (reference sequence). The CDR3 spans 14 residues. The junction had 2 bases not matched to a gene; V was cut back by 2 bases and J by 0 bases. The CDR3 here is CASSLGQASYEQYF. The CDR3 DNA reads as TGTGCCAGCAGCTTAGGACAGGCCTCCTACGAGCAGTACTTC. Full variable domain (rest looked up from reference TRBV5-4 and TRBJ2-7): ETGVTQSPTHLIKTRGQQVTLRCSSQSGHNTVSWYQQALGQGPQFIFQYYREEENGRGNFPPRFSGLQFPNYSSELNVNALELDDSALYLCASSLGQASYEQYFGPGTRLTVT.

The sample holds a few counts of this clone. The CDR3 protein is CASSEYEQTGAFF. In nucleotides, the CDR3 is TGTGCCAGCAGTGAATACGAACAGACGGGAGCTTTCTTT. The V gene is TRBV25-1, the J gene TRBJ1-1; D gene unclear. The CDR3 runs 13 residues. Germline CDR1 reads MGHDK; CDR2 reads SYGVNS. The germline V and J ends were trimmed by 0 bases and 10 bases, with 12 bases remaining between them.

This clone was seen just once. CDR3 sequence: CASSLGQASYEQYF. The DNA of the CDR3 is TGCGCCAGCAGCCTCGGACAGGCCTCCTACGAGCAGTACTTC. This sequence joins TRBV5-1 and TRBJ2-7; 7 bases are a match to TRBD1. Germline-derived CDR1 and CDR2 are SGHRS and YFSETQ. After removal of 4 bases from V and 0 bases from J, the junction contained 4 bases not matched to a gene. CDR3 length: 14 residues. Drawing the rest from reference TRBV5-1 and TRBJ2-7, the complete variable domain is KAGVTQTPRYLIKTRGQQVTLSCSPISGHRSVSWYQQTPGQGLQFLFEYFSETQRNKGNFPGRFSGRQFSNSRSEMNVSTLELGDSALYLCASSLGQASYEQYFGPGTRLTVT.

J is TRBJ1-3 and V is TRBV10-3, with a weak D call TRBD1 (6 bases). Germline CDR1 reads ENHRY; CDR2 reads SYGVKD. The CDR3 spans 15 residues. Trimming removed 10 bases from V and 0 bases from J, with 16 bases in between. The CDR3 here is CASYSGAYSGNTIYF. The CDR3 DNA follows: TGTGCCAGCTACTCGGGGGCCTACTCTGGAAACACCATATATTTT.

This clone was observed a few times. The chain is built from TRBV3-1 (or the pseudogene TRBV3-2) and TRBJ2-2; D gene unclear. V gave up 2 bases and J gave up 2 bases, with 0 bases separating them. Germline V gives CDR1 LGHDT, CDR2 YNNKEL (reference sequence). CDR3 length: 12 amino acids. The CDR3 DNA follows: TGTGCCAGCAGCCAAAACACCGGGGAGCTGTTTTTT. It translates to CASSQNTGELFF.

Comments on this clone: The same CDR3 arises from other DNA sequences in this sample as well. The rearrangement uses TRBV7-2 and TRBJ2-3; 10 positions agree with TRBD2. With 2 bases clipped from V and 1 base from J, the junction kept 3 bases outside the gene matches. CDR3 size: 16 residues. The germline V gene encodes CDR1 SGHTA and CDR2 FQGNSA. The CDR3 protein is CASSLSLAGGTDTQYF. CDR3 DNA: TGTGCCAGCAGCTTATCCCTAGCGGGGGGCACAGATACGCAGTATTTT.

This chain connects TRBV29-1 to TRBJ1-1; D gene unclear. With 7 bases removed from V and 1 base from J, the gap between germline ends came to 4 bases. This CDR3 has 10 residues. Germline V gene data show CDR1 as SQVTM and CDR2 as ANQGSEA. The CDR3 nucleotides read TGCAGCGCGGCGAACACTGAAGCTTTCTTT. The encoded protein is CSAANTEAFF.

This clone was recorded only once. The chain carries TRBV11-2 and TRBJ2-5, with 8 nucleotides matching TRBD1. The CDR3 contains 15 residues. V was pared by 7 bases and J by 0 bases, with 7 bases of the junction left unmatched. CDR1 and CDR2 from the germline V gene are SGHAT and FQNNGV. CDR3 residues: CASTSQGANQETQYF. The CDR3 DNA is TGTGCCAGCACCTCCCAGGGGGCGAACCAAGAGACCCAGTACTTC.

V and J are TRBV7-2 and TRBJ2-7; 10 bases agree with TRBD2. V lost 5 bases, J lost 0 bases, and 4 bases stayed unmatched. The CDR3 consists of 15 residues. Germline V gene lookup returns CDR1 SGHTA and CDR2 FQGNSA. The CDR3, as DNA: TGTGCCAGCAGCCCCGGACTAGCGGCCTCCTACGAGCAGTACTTC. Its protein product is CASSPGLAASYEQYF.

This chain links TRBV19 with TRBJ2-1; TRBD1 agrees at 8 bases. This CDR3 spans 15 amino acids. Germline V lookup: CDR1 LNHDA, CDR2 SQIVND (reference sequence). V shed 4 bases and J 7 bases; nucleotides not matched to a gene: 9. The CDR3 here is CASSTRQGTINEQFF. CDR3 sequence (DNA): TGTGCCAGTAGTACCCGACAGGGGACCATAAATGAGCAGTTCTTC.

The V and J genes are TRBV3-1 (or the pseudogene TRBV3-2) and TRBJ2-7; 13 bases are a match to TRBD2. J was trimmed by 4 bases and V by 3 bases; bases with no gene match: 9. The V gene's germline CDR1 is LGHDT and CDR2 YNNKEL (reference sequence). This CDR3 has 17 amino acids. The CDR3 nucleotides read TGTGCCAGCAGCCAGAGGACTAGCGGGGGAGAAAAGTACGAGCAGTACTTC. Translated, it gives CASSQRTSGGEKYEQYF.